This T cell receptor beta chain is drawn from a study of OX40 agonist ivuxolimab in advanced cancers. Study in general: As their treatment, patients were administered ivuxolimab, an agonistic anti-OX40 (CD134) antibody. Of mixed ages from about 23 to 90 and averaging approximately 60 years, the group was more than 65% male.

The study's findings and limits: Researchers did not establish what antigens the expanded peripheral T cells target.

This clone was observed a handful of times. Its antigen is currently unknown. The ends were cut back, 11 bases at V and 2 bases at J, with 18 bases in the middle. The CDR3 is made up of 14 amino acids. Germline assignment: CDR1 MRHNA and CDR2 SNTAGT. The assay was immunoSEQ multiplex PCR, and TCRdb's table has in-frame clones only and misses some. The sample lists tens of thousands of clones, 88% occurring once. This sequence originates from an adult with an advanced solid tumor such as melanoma, head and neck, liver or kidney cancer. The chain couples TRBV6-4 to TRBJ2-5; maybe TRBD2 (5 bases). This material consisted of CD4+ or CD8+ T cells sorted from blood, taken in a trial of the OX40 agonist ivuxolimab. CDR3: CARRDGVRQETQYF. The CDR3 bases are TGTGCCCGACGTGACGGGGTAAGACAAGAGACCCAGTACTTC.